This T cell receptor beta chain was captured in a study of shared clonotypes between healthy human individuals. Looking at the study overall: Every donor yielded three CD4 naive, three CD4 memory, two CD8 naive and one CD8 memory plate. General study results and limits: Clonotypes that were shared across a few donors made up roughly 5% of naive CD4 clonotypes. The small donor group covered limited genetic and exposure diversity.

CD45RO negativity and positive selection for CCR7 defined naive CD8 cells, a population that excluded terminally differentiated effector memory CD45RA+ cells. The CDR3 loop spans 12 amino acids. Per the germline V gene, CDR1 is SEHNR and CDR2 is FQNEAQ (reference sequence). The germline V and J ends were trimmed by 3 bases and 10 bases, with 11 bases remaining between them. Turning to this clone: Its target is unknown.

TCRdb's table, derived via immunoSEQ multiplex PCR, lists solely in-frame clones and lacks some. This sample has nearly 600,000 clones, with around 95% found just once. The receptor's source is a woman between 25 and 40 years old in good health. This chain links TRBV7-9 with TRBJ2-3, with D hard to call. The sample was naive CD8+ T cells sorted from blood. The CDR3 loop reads CASSFATEAQYF. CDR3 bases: TGTGCCAGCAGCTTTGCTACAGAGGCGCAGTATTTT.